This T cell receptor (beta chain) appears in the sequencing data of a study of blood T cell repertoires in COVID-19. The overall study: In each case, the material was cDNA or gDNA derived from T cells, B-cell-depleted T cells, or PBMCs.

Cohorts were assigned according to the clinical history that participants reported. Recovered status applied to Cohort 3 donors who had two consecutive negative PCRs. It also applied to those with clearance or with symptom resolution. Germline V gives CDR1 MNHEY, CDR2 SMNVEV (reference sequence). The trim removed 6 bases at V and 9 bases at J, leaving 4 bases unmatched. This CDR3 contains 13 residues. This clone was detected only once. Clones were sequenced by immunoSEQ multiplex PCR, and TCRdb holds only the in-frame ones, with some missing. Of 350,000 to 400,000 clones detected, around nine tenths appear once; the ten largest clones hold 1.7%.

The chain uses TRBV27 and TRBJ1-6; 8 bases match TRBD1. Sequenced material: PBMCs or T cells enriched from blood (not recorded which). The sequence was obtained from a woman between 25 and 40 years old who had recovered from COVID-19. The CDR3 reads CASRRTGTSPLHF. The CDR3 DNA follows: TGTGCCAGCAGACGGACAGGGACTTCACCCCTCCACTTT.